This T cell receptor (beta chain) was recovered during a study of CD8+CD57+ T cells in acquired aplastic anemia. Overall study: The sorted CD4+ and CD8+ cells yielded an average about 3.3 ug of DNA.

The CDR3 spans 15 residues. Germline V CDR1 and CDR2: SGHVS, FNYEAQ. V lost 6 bases and J 1 base, leaving 15 bases between the germline ends. Study-wide points: Patients and controls shared some 29 CD8+ CDR3 sequences, which appeared highly expressed in patients and within their immunodominant clones.

Sequenced patients had shown CD8+CD57+ cell expansion by flow cytometry. Every patient presented with severe acquired aplastic anemia. Remarks on this clonotype: Its target is unknown.

Profiling that covered TCR beta VDJ and CDR3 relied on genomic DNA as its template. TCRdb itself ran the reads through MiXCR, one entry per CDR3 protein. The sample lists about 200,000 distinct CDR3 sequences, roughly 60% occurring once. Input material: sorted CD4+, CD8+, or CD8+CD57+ T cells (not recorded which) from PBMCs. This TCR derives from a human donor with aplastic anemia. The chain joins TRBV7-6 to TRBJ1-1; D perhaps matches TRBD1 (6 bases). CDR3 DNA: TGTGCCAGCAGTAGACCGGTGACAGGGAACACTGAAGCTTTCTTT. It is translated as CASSRPVTGNTEAFF. Full variable domain (rest looked up from reference TRBV7-6 and TRBJ1-1): GAGVSQSPRYKVTKRGQDVALRCDPISGHVSLYWYRQALGQGPEFLTYFNYEAQQDKSGLPNDRFSAERPEGSISTLTIQRTEQRDSAMYRCASSRPVTGNTEAFFGQGTRLTVV.